This T cell receptor beta chain was sequenced during a study of CD4 T cells in relation to SARS-CoV-2 and coronaviruses. Generated by immunoSEQ multiplex PCR, the TCRdb table keeps only in-frame clones and is missing some. The sample consists of some 40,000 clones, 77% of them appearing once. For this clone: The antigen is undetermined.

Germline CDR1 reads MRHNA; CDR2 reads SNTAGT. The J segment lost 5 bases and the V segment lost 2 bases, leaving 0 bases of the junction unmatched. This CDR3 contains 15 residues. The source of this sequence is an adult with COVID-19. J is TRBJ2-1 and V is TRBV6-4; 13 bases line up with TRBD2. The specimen was memory CD4+ T cells from PBMCs, cultured in vitro. DNA for the CDR3: TGTGCCAGCAGTGACGGGACTAGCGGGAACAATGAGCAGTTCTTC. This translates into CASSDGTSGNNEQFF.